The 24 T cell receptor beta chains reported below all come from one sample, sequenced in a study of cytomegalovirus exposure and HLA in healthy donors. It was with 60 Vbeta and 13 Jbeta primers that the PCR ran. The method was immunoSEQ multiplex PCR; TCRdb's version includes in-frame clones alone and lacks a portion of them. This table holds tens of thousands of clones, about 63% found once. Material for sequencing was PBMCs. All receptors derive from a man aged 50 to 60 in good health and CMV-seropositive.

The chain has TRBV4-2 and TRBJ2-7, with 12 bases matching TRBD2. This CDR3 has 15 residues. Germline loops: CDR1 LGHNA, CDR2 YNFKEQ. The junction had 6 bases not matched to a gene; V was cut back by 6 bases and J by 3 bases. CDR3 in amino acids: CASSRETSGSYEQYF. In nucleotides, the CDR3 is TGTGCCAGCAGTCGCGAGACTAGCGGGAGCTACGAGCAGTACTTC.

This rearrangement joins TRBV6-1 to TRBJ1-3; 11 bases are a match to TRBD1. The CDR3 extends over 15 amino acids. Trimming removed 4 bases from V and 2 bases from J; junction bases left unmatched: 1. Germline CDR1 and CDR2: MNHNS and SASEGT. CDR3: CASSGGQGAGNTIYF. The CDR3 DNA is TGTGCCAGCAGTGGGGGACAGGGGGCTGGAAACACCATATATTTT.

This clone was recorded once. The V call is TRBV9, the J call TRBJ2-5; D is possibly TRBD2 (5 bases). V was clipped by 3 bases and J by 4 bases, with 19 bases between them. Germline lookup yields CDR1 SGDLS and CDR2 YYNGEE. There are 16 residues in the CDR3. For the CDR3, the DNA is TGTGCCAGCAGCGCCTCGAACTTGCGGCGGGCAGAGACCCAGTACTTC. This gives the protein CASSASNLRRAETQYF.

The V call is TRBV5-1, the J call TRBJ1-2; 11 bases match TRBD1. With V trimmed by 3 bases and J by 8 bases, 3 bases remained unmatched. The CDR3 is 13 amino acids. The germline V gene encodes CDR1 SGHRS and CDR2 YFSETQ. This CDR3 is CASSWTGGEGYTF. The CDR3 coding sequence is TGCGCCAGCAGCTGGACAGGGGGCGAGGGCTACACCTTC.

The chain couples TRBV4-1 to TRBJ2-5; perhaps TRBD2 as D (6 bases). V was clipped by 4 bases and J by 1 base, with 22 bases between them. CDR3 length equals 18 residues. The V gene's germline CDR1 is MGHRA and CDR2 YSYEKL. CDR3 residues: CASSPKGTQVRRQETQYF. In nucleotides, the CDR3 is TGCGCCAGCAGCCCTAAAGGGACTCAGGTTCGGCGCCAAGAGACCCAGTACTTC.

A few counts support this clone. The chain has TRBV30 and TRBJ2-3; D might be TRBD2 (6 bases). The CDR3 covers 13 residues. Germline V lookup: CDR1 GTSNPN, CDR2 SVGIG (reference sequence). V was cut by 0 bases and J by 4 bases, with 8 bases left in between. In DNA form, the CDR3 reads TGTGCCTGGAGTGTAGGCGGGGCAGATACGCAGTATTTT. It is translated as CAWSVGGADTQYF.

This clone was observed a few times. The chain recombines TRBV6-1 with TRBJ2-2; D gene unclear. V dropped 6 bases and J dropped 3 bases, with 5 bases sitting between them. Germline V gene sequence: CDR1 MNHNS, CDR2 SASEGT. The CDR3 is 12 residues long. The CDR3 protein is CASREYTGELFF. DNA of the CDR3: TGTGCCAGCAGGGAGTACACCGGGGAGCTGTTTTTT.

This clone was detected a few times. The V gene is TRBV6-1, the J gene TRBJ2-2; TRBD2 matches at 7 bases. CDR1 is MNHNS and CDR2 is SASEGT in the germline V gene. CDR3 length equals 12 residues. CDR3 DNA sequence: TGTCACACCCAGCGGGGAACCGGGGAGCTGTTTTTT. Protein product: CHTQRGTGELFF.

This sequence joins TRBV11-3 and TRBJ2-2; 10 nucleotides agree with TRBD2. J gave up 1 base and V 2 bases, and 1 base lay outside the gene matches. This CDR3 comprises 16 residues. CDR1 is SGHNT and CDR2 is YENEEA in the germline V gene. Here the CDR3 reads CASSLSSGRNTGELFF. The CDR3 DNA is TGTGCCAGCAGCTTATCTAGCGGGAGGAACACCGGGGAGCTGTTTTTT.

This clone appeared a few times. The chain is built from TRBV11-2 and TRBJ1-6; 7 nucleotides line up with TRBD1. V was pared by 0 bases and J by 7 bases, with 9 bases of the junction left unmatched. Germline lookup yields CDR1 SGHAT and CDR2 FQNNGV. The CDR3 sequence is 17 residues long. This CDR3 is CASSLDRSRGINSPLHF. Written as DNA, the CDR3 is TGTGCCAGCAGCTTAGATCGGAGCAGGGGGATCAATTCACCCCTCCACTTT.

The chain has TRBV2 and TRBJ2-1; 8 positions agree with TRBD1. The trim removed 6 bases at V and 8 bases at J, leaving 3 bases unmatched. Germline V CDR1 and CDR2: SNHLY, FYNNEI. This CDR3 contains 12 residues. The CDR3 DNA sequence: TGTGCCAGCAGGGACAGGGATTATGAGCAGTTCTTC. This gives the protein CASRDRDYEQFF.

The V call is TRBV15, the J call TRBJ1-5; D remains ambiguous. V was trimmed by 6 bases and J by 1 base, leaving 10 bases between them. CDR1 and CDR2 (germline): LNHNV, YYDKDF (reference sequence). This CDR3 comprises 14 residues. CDR3 DNA: TGTGCCACCAGGCTTGGACTGAGCAATCAGCCCCAGCATTTT. Protein: CATRLGLSNQPQHF.

This chain links TRBV29-1 with TRBJ2-7, with D possibly being TRBD2 (7 bases). CDR3 size: 16 residues. CDR1 SQVTM and CDR2 ANQGSEA come from the germline V gene. V lost 1 base to trimming and J lost 6 bases, with 22 bases between them. This CDR3 is CSVEAFSTGGQGEQYF. The CDR3 DNA follows: TGCAGCGTTGAAGCGTTTTCGACCGGGGGGCAGGGCGAGCAGTACTTC.

This chain links TRBV6-6 with TRBJ1-6; D unresolved. The CDR3 has 15 amino acids. V lost 3 bases and J lost 7, with 13 bases in between. Germline CDR1 and CDR2: MNHNY and SVGAGI (reference sequence). DNA for the CDR3: TGTGCCAGCAGTTATGAAGGAAAACAGAATTCACCCCTCCACTTT. The encoded protein is CASSYEGKQNSPLHF.

The rearrangement joins TRBV5-1 to TRBJ1-1; D may be TRBD1 (5 bases). The CDR3 length is 14 residues. Trimming left V 4 bases short and J 4 bases short, with 14 bases between. Germline assignment: CDR1 SGHRS and CDR2 YFSETQ. CDR3 region: CASSGEGRGTEAFF. As DNA, the CDR3 is TGCGCCAGCAGCGGCGAGGGGAGGGGCACTGAAGCTTTCTTT.

The chain uses TRBV29-1 and TRBJ2-2; TRBD1 matches 11 bases. V lost 6 bases, J lost 3 bases, and 0 bases stayed unmatched. This CDR3 has 13 residues. Per the germline V gene, CDR1 is SQVTM and CDR2 is ANQGSEA. CDR3 bases: TGCAGCGTGGACAGGGGGCACACCGGGGAGCTGTTTTTT. As protein: CSVDRGHTGELFF.

This clone was detected only a few times. The chain couples TRBV14 to TRBJ2-3, with D possibly TRBD1 on 6 matching bases. The CDR3 sequence is 14 residues long. Trimming removed 2 bases from V and 2 bases from J, with 8 bases in between. The germline CDR1 and CDR2 sequences are SGHDN and FVKESK. CDR3: CASSQTGTTDTQYF. Written as DNA, the CDR3 is TGTGCCAGCAGCCAAACAGGGACCACAGATACGCAGTATTTT.

The chain has TRBV2 and TRBJ2-7; 12 nucleotides line up with TRBD2. The germline gives CDR1 SNHLY, CDR2 FYNNEI. The CDR3 spans 14 residues. Losses at the gene ends were 6 bases for V and 6 bases for J; bases not matched to a gene: 6. CDR3 sequence (DNA): TGTGCCAGCAGCGCTAGCGGGAGGGCCATCGAGCAGTACTTC. It translates to CASSASGRAIEQYF.

The chain recombines TRBV5-1 with TRBJ2-7; possibly TRBD1 for D (6 bases). CDR1 and CDR2 (germline): SGHRS, YFSETQ. The ends were cut back, 0 bases at V and 2 bases at J, with 9 bases in the middle. The CDR3 loop spans 14 amino acids. The CDR3 coding sequence is TGCGCCAGCAGCTTGGAACGGACAGCCTACGAGCAGTACTTC. Translated: CASSLERTAYEQYF.

The rearrangement uses TRBV4-1 and TRBJ2-5; D is uncertain. The CDR3 length is 13 residues. Trimming took off 1 base at V and 4 bases at J, with 7 bases between the two ends. CDR1 is MGHRA, CDR2 YSYEKL, per germline. The CDR3 here is CASSQAPLETQYF. CDR3 sequence (DNA): TGCGCCAGCAGCCAAGCTCCGTTAGAGACCCAGTACTTC.

The chain joins TRBV7-6 to TRBJ2-1, with 9 bases identical to TRBD2. With 1 base clipped from V and 8 bases from J, the junction kept 6 bases outside the gene matches. The CDR3 runs to 15 residues. Germline V gene data show CDR1 as SGHVS and CDR2 as FNYEAQ. The CDR3 DNA reads TGTGCCAGCAGCTTAGGGGTAGCGGGAGTATATGAGCAGTTCTTC. It yields the protein CASSLGVAGVYEQFF.

The chain is built from TRBV5-1 and TRBJ2-2, with a weak D call TRBD2 (6 bases). CDR3 length: 13 residues. Trimming took 4 bases from V and 4 from J, leaving 8 bases between them. Germline V gene sequence: CDR1 SGHRS, CDR2 YFSETQ. The CDR3 loop is CASSPGGTGELFF. DNA of the CDR3: TGCGCCAGCAGCCCCGGGGGCACCGGGGAGCTGTTTTTT.

CDR3 coding DNA: TGTGCCAGCAGTTACAAAGGGGCGCGTTATGGCTACACCTTC. This translates into CASSYKGARYGYTF. This sequence joins TRBV6-5 and TRBJ1-2; a possible D gene is TRBD1 (5 bases). Between the trimmed V and J ends, which lost 2 bases and 5 bases, there was a span of 12 bases. The CDR3 length is 14 residues. CDR1 is MNHEY, CDR2 SVGAGI, per germline.

By share of the sample, this clone is medium-sized. The chain is built from TRBV4-1 and TRBJ2-1; no clear D gene. Germline V gene sequence: CDR1 MGHRA, CDR2 YSYEKL. Trimming stripped 3 bases from V and 4 bases from J, with 16 bases between. The CDR3 length is 16 residues. The CDR3 DNA reads TGCGCCAGCAGCCATGACACCGTGTCGGTTTACAATGAGCAGTTCTTC. Its protein product is CASSHDTVSVYNEQFF.